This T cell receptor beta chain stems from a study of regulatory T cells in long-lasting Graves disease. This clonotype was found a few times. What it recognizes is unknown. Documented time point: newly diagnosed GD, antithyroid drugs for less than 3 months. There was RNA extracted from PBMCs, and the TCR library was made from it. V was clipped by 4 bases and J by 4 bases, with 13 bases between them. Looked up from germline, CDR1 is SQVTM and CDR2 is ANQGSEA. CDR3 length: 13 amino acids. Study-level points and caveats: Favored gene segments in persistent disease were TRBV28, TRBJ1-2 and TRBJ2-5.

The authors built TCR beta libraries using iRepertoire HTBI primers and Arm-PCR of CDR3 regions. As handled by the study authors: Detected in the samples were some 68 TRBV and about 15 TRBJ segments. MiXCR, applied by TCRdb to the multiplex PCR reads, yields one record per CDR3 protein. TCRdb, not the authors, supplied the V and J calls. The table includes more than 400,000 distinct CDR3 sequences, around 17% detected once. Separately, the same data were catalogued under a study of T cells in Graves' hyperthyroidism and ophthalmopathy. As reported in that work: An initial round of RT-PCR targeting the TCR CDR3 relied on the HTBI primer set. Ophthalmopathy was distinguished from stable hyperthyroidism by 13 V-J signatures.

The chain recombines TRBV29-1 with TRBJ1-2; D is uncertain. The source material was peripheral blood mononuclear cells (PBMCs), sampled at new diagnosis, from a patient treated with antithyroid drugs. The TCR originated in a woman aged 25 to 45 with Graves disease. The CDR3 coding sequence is TGCAGCGTTGTCCCGGCAGGCTTCTATGGCTACACCTTC. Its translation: CSVVPAGFYGYTF.